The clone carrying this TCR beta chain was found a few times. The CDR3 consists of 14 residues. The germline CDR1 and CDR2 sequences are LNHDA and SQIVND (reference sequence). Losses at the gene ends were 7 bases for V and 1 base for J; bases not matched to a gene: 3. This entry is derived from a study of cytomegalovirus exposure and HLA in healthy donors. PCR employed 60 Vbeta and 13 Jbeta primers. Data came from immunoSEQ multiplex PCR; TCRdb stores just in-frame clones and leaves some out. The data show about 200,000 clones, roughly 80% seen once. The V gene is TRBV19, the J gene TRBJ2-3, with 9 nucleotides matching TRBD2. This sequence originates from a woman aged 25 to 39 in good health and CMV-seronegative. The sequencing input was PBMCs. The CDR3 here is CASKGGRGTDTQYF. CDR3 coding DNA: TGTGCCAGTAAGGGCGGGAGGGGCACAGATACGCAGTATTTT.